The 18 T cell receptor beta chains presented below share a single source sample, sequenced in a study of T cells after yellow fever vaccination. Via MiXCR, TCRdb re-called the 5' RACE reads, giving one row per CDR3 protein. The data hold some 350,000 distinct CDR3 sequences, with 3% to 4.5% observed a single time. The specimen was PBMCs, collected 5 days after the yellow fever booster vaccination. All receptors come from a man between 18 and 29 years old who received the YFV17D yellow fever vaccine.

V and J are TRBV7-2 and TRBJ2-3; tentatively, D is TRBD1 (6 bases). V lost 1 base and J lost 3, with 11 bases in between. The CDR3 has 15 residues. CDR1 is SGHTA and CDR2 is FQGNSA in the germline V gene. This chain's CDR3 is CASSLDQGMTDTQYF. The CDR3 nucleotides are TGTGCCAGCAGCTTAGACCAGGGGATGACAGATACGCAGTATTTT.

CDR3 in DNA: TGCGCCAGCAGCTGGGCCGGGGCAAGCAATCAGCCCCAGCATTTT. This codes for CASSWAGASNQPQHF. The chain has TRBV5-1 and TRBJ1-5, with D perhaps TRBD1 (5 bases). The CDR3 covers 15 residues. The germline V and J ends were trimmed by 3 bases and 1 base, with 11 bases remaining between them. Germline values: CDR1 SGHRS, CDR2 YFSETQ.

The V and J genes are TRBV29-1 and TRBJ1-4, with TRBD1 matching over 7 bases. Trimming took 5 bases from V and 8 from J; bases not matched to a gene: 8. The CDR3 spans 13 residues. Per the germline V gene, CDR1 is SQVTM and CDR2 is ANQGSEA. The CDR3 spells CSVSRTGVEKLFF. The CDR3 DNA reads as TGCAGCGTTTCCCGAACAGGGGTAGAAAAACTGTTTTTT. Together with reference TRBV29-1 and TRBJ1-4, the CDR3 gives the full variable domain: SAVISQKPSRDICQRGTSLTIQCQVDSQVTMMFWYRQQPGQSLTLIATANQGSEATYESGFVIDKFPISRPNLTFSTLTVSNMSPEDSSIYLCSVSRTGVEKLFFGSGTQLSVL.

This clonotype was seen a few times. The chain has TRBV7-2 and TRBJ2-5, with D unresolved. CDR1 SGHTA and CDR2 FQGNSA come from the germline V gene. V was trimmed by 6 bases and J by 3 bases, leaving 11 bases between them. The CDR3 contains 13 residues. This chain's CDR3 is CASSRGLEETQYF. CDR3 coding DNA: TGTGCCAGCAGTCGAGGATTGGAAGAGACCCAGTACTTC. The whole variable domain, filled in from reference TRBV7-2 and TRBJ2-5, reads GAGVSQSPSNKVTEKGKDVELRCDPISGHTALYWYRQSLGQGLEFLIYFQGNSAPDKSGLPSDRFSAERTGGSVSTLTIQRTQQEDSAVYLCASSRGLEETQYFGPGTRLLVL.

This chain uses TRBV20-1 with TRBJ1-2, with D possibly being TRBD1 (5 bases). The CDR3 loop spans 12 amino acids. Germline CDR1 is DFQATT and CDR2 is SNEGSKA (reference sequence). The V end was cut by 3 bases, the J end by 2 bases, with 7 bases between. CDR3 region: CSASWGNYGYTF. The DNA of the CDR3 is TGCAGTGCTAGTTGGGGGAACTATGGCTACACCTTC.

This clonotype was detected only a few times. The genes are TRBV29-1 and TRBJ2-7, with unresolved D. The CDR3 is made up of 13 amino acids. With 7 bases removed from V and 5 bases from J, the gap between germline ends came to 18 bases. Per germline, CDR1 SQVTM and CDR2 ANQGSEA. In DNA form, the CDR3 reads TGCAGCGCGGTCGGTTTGTTCGCCCACGAGCAGTACTTC. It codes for CSAVGLFAHEQYF.

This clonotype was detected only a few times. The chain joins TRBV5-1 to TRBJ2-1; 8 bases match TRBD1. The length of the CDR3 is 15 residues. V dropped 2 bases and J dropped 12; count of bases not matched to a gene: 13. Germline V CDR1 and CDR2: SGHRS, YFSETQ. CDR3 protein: CASSFGTGGRLRQFF. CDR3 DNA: TGCGCCAGCAGCTTCGGGACAGGTGGTAGGCTGCGGCAGTTCTTC. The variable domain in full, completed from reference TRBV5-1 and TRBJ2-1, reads KAGVTQTPRYLIKTRGQQVTLSCSPISGHRSVSWYQQTPGQGLQFLFEYFSETQRNKGNFPGRFSGRQFSNSRSEMNVSTLELGDSALYLCASSFGTGGRLRQFFGPGTRLTVL.

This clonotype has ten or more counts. The CDR3 here is CASSSQGRESNQPQHF. CDR3 nucleotide sequence: TGTGCCAGCAGTTCCCAGGGGAGGGAGAGCAATCAGCCCCAGCATTTT. The chain carries TRBV12-3 or TRBV12-4 and TRBJ1-5; weak D call: TRBD1 (6 bases). The CDR3 contains 16 residues. Trimming removed 4 bases from V and 1 base from J, with 14 bases in between.

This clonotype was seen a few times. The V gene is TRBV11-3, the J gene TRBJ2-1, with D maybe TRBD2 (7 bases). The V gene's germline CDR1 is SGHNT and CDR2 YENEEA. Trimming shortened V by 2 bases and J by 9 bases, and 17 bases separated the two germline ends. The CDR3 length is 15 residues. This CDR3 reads CASSLRSTGGLEQFF. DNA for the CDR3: TGTGCCAGCAGCTTACGGAGCACGGGGGGCCTTGAGCAGTTCTTC.

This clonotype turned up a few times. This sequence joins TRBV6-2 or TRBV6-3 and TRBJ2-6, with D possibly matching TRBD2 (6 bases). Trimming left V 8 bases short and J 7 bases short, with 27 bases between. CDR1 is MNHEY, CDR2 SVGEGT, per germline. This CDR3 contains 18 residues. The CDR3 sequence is CASGFSRGFFLDANVLTF. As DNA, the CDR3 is TGTGCCAGCGGATTCTCGCGGGGTTTCTTCTTGGACGCCAACGTCCTGACTTTC.

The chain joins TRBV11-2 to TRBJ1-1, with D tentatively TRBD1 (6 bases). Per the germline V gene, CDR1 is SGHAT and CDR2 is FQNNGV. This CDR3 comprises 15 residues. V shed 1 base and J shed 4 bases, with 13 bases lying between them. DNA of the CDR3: TGTGCCAGCAGCTTAGGACAGGCAGGTGGCACTGAAGCTTTCTTT. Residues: CASSLGQAGGTEAFF.

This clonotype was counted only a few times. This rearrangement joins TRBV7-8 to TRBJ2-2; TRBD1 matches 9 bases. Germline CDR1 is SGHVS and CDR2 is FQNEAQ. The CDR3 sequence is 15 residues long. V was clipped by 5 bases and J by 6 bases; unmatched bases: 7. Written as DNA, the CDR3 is TGTGCCAGCAGCAGCCGGGACAGGGCCTCCGGGGAGCTGTTTTTT. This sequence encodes CASSSRDRASGELFF.

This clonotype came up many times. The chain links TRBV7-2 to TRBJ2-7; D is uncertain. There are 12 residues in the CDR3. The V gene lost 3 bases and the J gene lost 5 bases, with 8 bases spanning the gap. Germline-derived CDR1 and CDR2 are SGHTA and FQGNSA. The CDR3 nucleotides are TGTGCCAGCAGCTTCTACTATGACGAGCAGTACTTC. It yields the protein CASSFYYDEQYF.

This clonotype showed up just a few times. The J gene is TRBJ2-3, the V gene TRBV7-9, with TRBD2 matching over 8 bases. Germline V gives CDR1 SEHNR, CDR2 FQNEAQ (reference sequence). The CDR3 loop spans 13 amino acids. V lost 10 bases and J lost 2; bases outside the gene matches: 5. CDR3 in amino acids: CATGSGATDTQYF. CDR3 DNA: TGTGCCACCGGTAGCGGGGCCACAGATACGCAGTATTTT.

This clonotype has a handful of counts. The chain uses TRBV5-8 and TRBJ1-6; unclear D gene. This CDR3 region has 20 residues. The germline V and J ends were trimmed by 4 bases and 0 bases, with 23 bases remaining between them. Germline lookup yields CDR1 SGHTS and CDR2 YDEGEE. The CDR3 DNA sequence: TGTGCCAGCAGCACCCCTGGTGTTAACCACCCAAGCTCCTATAATTCACCCCTCCACTTT. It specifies CASSTPGVNHPSSYNSPLHF.

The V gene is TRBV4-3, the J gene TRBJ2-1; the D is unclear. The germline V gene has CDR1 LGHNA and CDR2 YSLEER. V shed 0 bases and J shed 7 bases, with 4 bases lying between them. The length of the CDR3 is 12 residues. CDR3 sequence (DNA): TGCGCCAGCAGCCAAGATGTAAATGAGCAGTTCTTC. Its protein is CASSQDVNEQFF.

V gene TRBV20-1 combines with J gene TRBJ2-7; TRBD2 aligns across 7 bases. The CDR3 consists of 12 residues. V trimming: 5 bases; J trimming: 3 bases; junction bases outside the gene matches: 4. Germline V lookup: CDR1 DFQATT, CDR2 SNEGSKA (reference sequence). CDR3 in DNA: TGCAGTGCTGGCCGGGACTACTACGAGCAGTACTTC. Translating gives CSAGRDYYEQYF.

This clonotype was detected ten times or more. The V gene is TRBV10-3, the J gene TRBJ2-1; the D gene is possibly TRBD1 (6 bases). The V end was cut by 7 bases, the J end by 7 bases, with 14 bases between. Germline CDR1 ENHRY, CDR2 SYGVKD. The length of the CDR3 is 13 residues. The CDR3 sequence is CAITGARGNEQFF. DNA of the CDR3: TGTGCCATCACTGGGGCCAGGGGAAATGAGCAGTTCTTC.